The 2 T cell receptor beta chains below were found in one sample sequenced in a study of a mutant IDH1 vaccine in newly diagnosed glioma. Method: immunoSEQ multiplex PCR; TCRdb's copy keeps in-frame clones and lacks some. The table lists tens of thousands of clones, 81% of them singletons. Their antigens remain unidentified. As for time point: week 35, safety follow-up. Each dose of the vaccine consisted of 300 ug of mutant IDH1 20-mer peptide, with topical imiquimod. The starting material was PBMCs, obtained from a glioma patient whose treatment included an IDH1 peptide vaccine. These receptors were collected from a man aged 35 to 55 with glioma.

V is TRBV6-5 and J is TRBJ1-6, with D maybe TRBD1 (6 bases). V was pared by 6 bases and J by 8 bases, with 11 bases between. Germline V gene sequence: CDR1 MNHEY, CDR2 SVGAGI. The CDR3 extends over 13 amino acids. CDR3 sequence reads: CASREDSYSPLHF. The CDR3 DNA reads TGTGCCAGCAGGGAGGACAGCTATTCACCCCTCCACTTT.

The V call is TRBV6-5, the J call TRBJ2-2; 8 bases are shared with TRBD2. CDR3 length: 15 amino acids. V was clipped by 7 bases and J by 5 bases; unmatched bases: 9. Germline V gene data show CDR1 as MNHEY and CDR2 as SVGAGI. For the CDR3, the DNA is TGTGCCAGCACCACCGGACTAGCTGGTACCGGGGAGCTGTTTTTT. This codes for CASTTGLAGTGELFF.